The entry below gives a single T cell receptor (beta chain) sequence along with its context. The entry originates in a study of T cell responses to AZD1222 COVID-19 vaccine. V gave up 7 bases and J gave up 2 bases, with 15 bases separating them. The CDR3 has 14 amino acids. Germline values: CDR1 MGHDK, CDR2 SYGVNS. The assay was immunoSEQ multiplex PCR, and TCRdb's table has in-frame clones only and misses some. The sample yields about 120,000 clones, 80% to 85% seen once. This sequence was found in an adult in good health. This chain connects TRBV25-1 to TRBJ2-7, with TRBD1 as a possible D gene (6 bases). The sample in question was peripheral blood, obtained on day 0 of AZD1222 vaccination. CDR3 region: CASTPLDRTYEQYF. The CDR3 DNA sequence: TGTGCCAGCACCCCTCTCGACAGGACCTACGAGCAGTACTTC.